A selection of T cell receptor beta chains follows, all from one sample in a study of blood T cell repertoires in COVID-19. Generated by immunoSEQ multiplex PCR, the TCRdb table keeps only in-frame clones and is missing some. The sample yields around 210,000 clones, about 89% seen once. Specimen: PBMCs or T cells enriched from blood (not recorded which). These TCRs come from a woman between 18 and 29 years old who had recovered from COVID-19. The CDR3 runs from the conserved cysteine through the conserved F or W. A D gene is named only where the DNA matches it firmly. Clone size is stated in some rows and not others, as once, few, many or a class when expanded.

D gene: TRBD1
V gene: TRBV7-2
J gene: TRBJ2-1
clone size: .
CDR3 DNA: TGTGCCAGCAGCTTAGACCTAGGGGGCAGCCCCTACAATGAGCAGTTCTTC
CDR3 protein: CASSLDLGGSPYNEQFF

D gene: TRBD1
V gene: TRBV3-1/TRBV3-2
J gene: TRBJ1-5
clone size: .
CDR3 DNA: TGTGCCAGCAGCCAAGGGACAGGGGATCAGCCCCAGCATTTT
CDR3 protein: CASSQGTGDQPQHF

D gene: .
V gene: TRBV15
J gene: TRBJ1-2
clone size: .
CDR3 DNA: TGTGCCACCAGCAGCCCAGGTGAAGGCTATGGCTACACCTTC
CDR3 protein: CATSSPGEGYGYTF

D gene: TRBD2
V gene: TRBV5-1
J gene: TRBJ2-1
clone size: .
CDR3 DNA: TGCGCCAGCAGCGTACTAGCGGGGGGCCGATACAATGAGCAGTTCTTC
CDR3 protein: CASSVLAGGRYNEQFF

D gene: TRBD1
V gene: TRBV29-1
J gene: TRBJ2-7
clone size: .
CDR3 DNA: TGCAGCGTTGAAGTAGGTACAGGGGGAGGCCCCTTTTCCTACGAGCAGTACTTC
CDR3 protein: CSVEVGTGGGPFSYEQYF

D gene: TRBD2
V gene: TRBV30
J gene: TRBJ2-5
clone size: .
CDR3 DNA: TGTGCCTGGAGGGGGGGGGTTGCAGAGACCCAGTACTTC
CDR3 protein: CAWRGGVAETQYF

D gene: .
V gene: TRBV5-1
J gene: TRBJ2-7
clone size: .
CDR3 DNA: TGCGCCAGCAGCCCGAGGGACGGGAGTTACGAGCAGTACTTC
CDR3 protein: CASSPRDGSYEQYF

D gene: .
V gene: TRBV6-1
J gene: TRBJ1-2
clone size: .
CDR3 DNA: TGTGCCAGCAGTGATTCAGGGATACTGGGTGGCTACACCTTC
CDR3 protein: CASSDSGILGGYTF

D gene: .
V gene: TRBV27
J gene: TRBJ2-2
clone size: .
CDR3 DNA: TGTGCCAGCAGAGACCCTCTAGGACAGCCCGGGGAGCTGTTTTTT
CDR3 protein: CASRDPLGQPGELFF

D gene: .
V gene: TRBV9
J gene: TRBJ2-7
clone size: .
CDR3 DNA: TGTGCCAGCAGCGTAGATAACCATTACTCGGGCGAGCAGTACTTC
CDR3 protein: CASSVDNHYSGEQYF

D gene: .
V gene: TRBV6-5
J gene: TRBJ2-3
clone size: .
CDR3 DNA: TGTGCCAGCACCAGGGGCGGGAGCACAGATACGCAGTATTTT
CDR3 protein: CASTRGGSTDTQYF

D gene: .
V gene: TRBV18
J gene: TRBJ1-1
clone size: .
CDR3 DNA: TGTGCCAGCTCACCAATTCCGACAGGCCAGAACACTGAAGCTTTCTTT
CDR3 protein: CASSPIPTGQNTEAFF

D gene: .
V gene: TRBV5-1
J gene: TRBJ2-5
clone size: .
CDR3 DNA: TGCGCCAGCAGCTTGGCGGCAGGGTCTGGGGAGACCCAGTACTTC
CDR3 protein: CASSLAAGSGETQYF

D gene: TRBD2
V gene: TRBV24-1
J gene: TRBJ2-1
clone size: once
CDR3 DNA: TGTGCCACCAGCCGACTAGCGGGGGGCACCAATGAGCAGTTCTTC
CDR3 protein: CATSRLAGGTNEQFF